A selection of T cell receptor beta chains follows, all from one sample in a study of T-cell memory formation after mild COVID-19. TCRdb independently ran MiXCR on the 5' RACE reads; one entry per CDR3 protein. Of 380,000 or so distinct CDR3 sequences in the sample, roughly 13% were seen once. Specimen: PBMCs or a T cell subset sorted from them (not recorded which). Receptors were obtained from a man aged 18-30 years who had mild COVID-19 (a few samples of this study predate the infection). Cell type and time point are not known. The CDR3 runs from the conserved cysteine through the conserved F or W. Each record gives: V gene, CDR3 length, D gene, CDR3 protein. The D gene is left open where the match is weak.

v_call: TRBV6-5; cdr3_length: 16; d_call: -; cdr3_aa: CASRTGTESVYNEQFF
v_call: TRBV12-3/TRBV12-4; cdr3_length: 13; d_call: -; cdr3_aa: CASSFSYRETQYF
v_call: TRBV27; cdr3_length: 14; d_call: -; cdr3_aa: CASSLRGPNTEAFF
v_call: TRBV7-9; cdr3_length: 15; d_call: -; cdr3_aa: CASSLARQLNTEAFF
v_call: TRBV19; cdr3_length: 14; d_call: -; cdr3_aa: CATRPRGAKETQYF
v_call: TRBV18; cdr3_length: 14; d_call: -; cdr3_aa: CASSRETGANVLTF
v_call: TRBV10-3; cdr3_length: 14; d_call: -; cdr3_aa: CAISDWDGPYEQYF
v_call: TRBV29-1; cdr3_length: 13; d_call: -; cdr3_aa: CSALVTVNTEAFF
v_call: TRBV6-2/TRBV6-3; cdr3_length: 13; d_call: TRBD1; cdr3_aa: CASTYRGTDGYTF
v_call: TRBV20-1; cdr3_length: 14; d_call: -; cdr3_aa: CSARGLRANNEQFF
v_call: TRBV10-1; cdr3_length: 13; d_call: -; cdr3_aa: CASSARGEETQYF
v_call: TRBV6-5; cdr3_length: 13; d_call: -; cdr3_aa: CASRSGGFTEAFF
v_call: TRBV6-2/TRBV6-3; cdr3_length: 14; d_call: -; cdr3_aa: CASSYMVVQETQYF
v_call: TRBV6-5; cdr3_length: 13; d_call: -; cdr3_aa: CASSQDSGYGYTF
v_call: TRBV11-2; cdr3_length: 15; d_call: TRBD1; cdr3_aa: CASRPGTGVYNEQFF
v_call: TRBV3-1; cdr3_length: 14; d_call: -; cdr3_aa: CASSLIGSTDTQYF
v_call: TRBV6-2/TRBV6-3; cdr3_length: 17; d_call: TRBD2; cdr3_aa: CASSYPTSGLVEYEQYF
v_call: TRBV20-1; cdr3_length: 14; d_call: -; cdr3_aa: CSATRDTNTGELFF
v_call: TRBV10-2; cdr3_length: 14; d_call: -; cdr3_aa: CASSEGAGSWPQHF
v_call: TRBV20-1; cdr3_length: 13; d_call: -; cdr3_aa: CSARVDQNTEAFF
v_call: TRBV4-2; cdr3_length: 15; d_call: TRBD1; cdr3_aa: CASRWDRTNTGELFF
v_call: TRBV4-3; cdr3_length: 15; d_call: -; cdr3_aa: CASSQAGRNTGELFF
v_call: TRBV6-6; cdr3_length: 12; d_call: -; cdr3_aa: CASRGGQATQYF
v_call: TRBV5-1; cdr3_length: 15; d_call: -; cdr3_aa: CASSQSGSGANVLTF
v_call: TRBV6-6; cdr3_length: 14; d_call: -; cdr3_aa: CASSYLAGWETQYF
v_call: TRBV3-1; cdr3_length: 16; d_call: -; cdr3_aa: CASSQVFFFSGNTIYF
v_call: TRBV24-1; cdr3_length: 17; d_call: -; cdr3_aa: CATSPFKGRNSNQPQHF
v_call: TRBV28; cdr3_length: 11; d_call: -; cdr3_aa: CASSYMDTQYF
v_call: TRBV27; cdr3_length: 14; d_call: TRBD2; cdr3_aa: CASRGGYGSDTQYF
v_call: TRBV20-1; cdr3_length: 16; d_call: TRBD2; cdr3_aa: CSARDWTSGGGETQYF
v_call: TRBV9; cdr3_length: 14; d_call: TRBD1; cdr3_aa: CASSPNRGRETQYF
v_call: TRBV5-1; cdr3_length: 14; d_call: TRBD1; cdr3_aa: CASSLGDSQETQYF
v_call: TRBV15; cdr3_length: 14; d_call: -; cdr3_aa: CATSRDPGTDTQYF
v_call: TRBV11-3; cdr3_length: 14; d_call: TRBD1; cdr3_aa: CASSSQDRALEQFF
v_call: TRBV6-1; cdr3_length: 16; d_call: -; cdr3_aa: CASSDVGGYGSYEQYF
v_call: TRBV6-5; cdr3_length: 14; d_call: -; cdr3_aa: CASSYSGAGEKLFF
v_call: TRBV20-1; cdr3_length: 15; d_call: TRBD2; cdr3_aa: CSAPSGPSGGETQYF
v_call: TRBV9; cdr3_length: 17; d_call: TRBD1; cdr3_aa: CASSERLGRGPIETQYF
v_call: TRBV5-1; cdr3_length: 15; d_call: TRBD1; cdr3_aa: CASSLPGQGNSPLHF
v_call: TRBV20-1; cdr3_length: 15; d_call: -; cdr3_aa: CSARDLGGSGETQYF
v_call: TRBV4-1; cdr3_length: 14; d_call: -; cdr3_aa: CASAFGSSYNEQFF
v_call: TRBV4-2; cdr3_length: 14; d_call: TRBD2; cdr3_aa: CASSSAGGYNEQFF
v_call: TRBV6-5; cdr3_length: 16; d_call: -; cdr3_aa: CASSYLSLAANYGYTF
v_call: TRBV7-9; cdr3_length: 15; d_call: TRBD1; cdr3_aa: CASNNRDRGDPEAFF